This T cell receptor (beta chain) was documented in a study of CD8+CD57+ T cells in acquired aplastic anemia. Overall study context: Each DNA sample taken from sorted CD4+ and CD8+ cells came to around 3.4 ug on average. Study results and caveats: Patients and controls had in common 25 to 35 CD8+ CDR3 sequences. With respect to CD8+ Simpson's diversity, patients and controls did not differ significantly.

This clonotype was detected many times. Its antigen is not identified. The template for TCR beta VDJ and CDR3 sequence profiling was genomic DNA. TCRdb re-called the reads through MiXCR, storing one row per CDR3 protein. The table includes about 210,000 distinct CDR3 sequences, around 60% detected once. The sequence came from a human donor in good health. The specimen was sorted CD4+, CD8+, or CD8+CD57+ T cells (not recorded which) from PBMCs.

The DNA of the CDR3 is TGTGCCAGCAGCTGGTGGGGACAGGGGGCGCTCAACTATGGCTACACCTTC. Translating it yields CASSWWGQGALNYGYTF. This sequence joins TRBV5-6 and TRBJ1-2, with 12 bases identical to TRBD1. Trimming at V came to 3 bases and at J to 2 bases, leaving 8 bases not matched to a gene. Germline CDR1 reads SGHDT; CDR2 reads YYEEEE. CDR3 length: 17 amino acids.